A selection of T cell receptor delta chains follows, all from one sample in a study of gamma-delta T cells after stem cell transplantation. TCRdb called clones from the RT-PCR reads again using CATT. This sample has fewer than 3,500 delta-chain clones, with 1.5% to 2% found just once. Sample: gamma-delta T cells. Every receptor here comes from a human donor. It is not recorded whose cells these are; they may come from a transplant donor. Each CDR3 is given with its conserved first and last residue. D genes are given only for firm matches. Clone size is stated in some rows and not others, as once, few, many or a class when expanded.

>NA|TRDD3|TRDV2|TRDJ1
CACDTVGDRGYTDKLIF
TGTGCCTGTGACACAGTGGGGGATAGGGGGTACACCGATAAACTCATCTTT
>few|TRDD3|TRDV2|TRDJ1
CACDNLGDTKNKLIF
TGTGCCTGTGACAACTTGGGGGATACCAAGAATAAACTCATCTTT
>NA|NA|TRDV2|TRDJ1
CACDPIAAADKLIF
TGTGCCTGTGACCCTATAGCTGCCGCAGATAAACTCATCTTT
>NA|TRDD3|TRDV2|TRDJ3
CACDRYEATGGYYRDTRQMFF
TGTGCCTGTGACCGGTATGAGGCCACTGGGGGATACTACCGGGACACCCGACAGATGTTTTTC
>medium-sized|TRDD3|TRDV1|TRDJ1
CALGEIVKDLSYWGIRRRSRYTDKLIF
TGTGCTCTTGGGGAAATAGTGAAAGACCTCTCGTACTGGGGGATACGCAGACGGAGCCGTTACACCGATAAACTCATCTTT
>large|NA|TRDV2|TRDJ3
CACDTAERGRDNPWDTRQMFF
TGTGCCTGTGACACCGCGGAGAGAGGGAGGGATAACCCCTGGGACACCCGACAGATGTTTTTC
>large|TRDD3|TRDV2|TRDJ1
CACDTLGGEPDKLIF
TGTGCCTGTGACACACTGGGGGGAGAGCCCGATAAACTCATCTTT
>NA|TRDD3|TRDV2|TRDJ1
CACDTVGRDTRAGDTDKLIF
TGTGCCTGTGACACCGTCGGGCGGGATACACGTGCTGGGGACACCGATAAACTCATCTTT
>NA|TRDD3|TRDV2|TRDJ1
CACKELGDFGDKLIF
TGTGCCTGCAAAGAACTGGGGGATTTCGGCGATAAACTCATCTTT
>few|TRDD3|TRDV2|TRDJ1
CACDINTGGPTDKLIF
TGTGCCTGTGACATCAATACTGGGGGACCCACCGATAAACTCATCTTT
>few|TRDD3|TRDV2|TRDJ1
CACDTSWGMAYTDKPIF
TGTGCCTGTGACACGTCCTGGGGGATGGCTTACACCGATAAACCCATCTTT
>few|TRDD3|TRDV2|TRDJ1
CACDTMAGGYDTDKLIF
TGTGCCTGTGACACAATGGCTGGGGGATACGACACCGATAAACTCATCTTT
>NA|NA|TRDV2|TRDJ1
CACEGIHTDKLIF
TGTGCCTGTGAGGGGATCCACACCGATAAACTCATCTTT
>few|TRDD3|TRDV2|TRDJ1
CACDTVHRLGDTRDRKDVYTDKLIF
TGTGCCTGTGACACCGTCCATCGTCTGGGGGATACGCGGGACCGCAAGGACGTTTACACCGATAAACTCATCTTT
>NA|TRDD3|TRDV2|TRDJ1
CACDPLLGDREYTDKLIF
TGTGCCTGTGACCCTTTACTGGGGGATAGGGAGTACACCGATAAACTCATCTTT
>few|TRDD3|TRDV2|TRDJ1
CACDTLGDREYTDKLIF
TGTGCCTGTGACACTCTGGGGGATAGGGAGTACACCGATAAACTCATCTTT
>few|TRDD3|TRDV2|TRDJ1
CACDLLGDTYTDKLIF
TGTGCCTGTGACTTACTGGGGGATACGTACACCGATAAACTCATCTTT
>large|TRDD3|TRDV2|TRDJ3
CACDTVRTGGSNSWDTRQMFF
TGTGCCTGTGACACCGTGCGTACTGGGGGATCAAACTCCTGGGACACCCGACAGATGTTTTTC
>NA|TRDD3|TRDV2|TRDJ1
CACDTVSGGYARSDKLIF
TGTGCCTGTGACACCGTAAGTGGGGGATACGCCCGCTCCGATAAACTCATCTTT
>NA|TRDD3|TRDV2|TRDJ1
CACDPVLGDREYTDKLIF
TGTGCCTGTGACCCGGTACTGGGGGATAGGGAGTACACCGATAAACTCATCTTT
>NA|TRDD3|TRDV2|TRDJ1
CACDTLLLGDTPTDKLIF
TGTGCCTGTGACACCCTGCTACTGGGGGATACGCCAACCGACAAGCTCATCTTT